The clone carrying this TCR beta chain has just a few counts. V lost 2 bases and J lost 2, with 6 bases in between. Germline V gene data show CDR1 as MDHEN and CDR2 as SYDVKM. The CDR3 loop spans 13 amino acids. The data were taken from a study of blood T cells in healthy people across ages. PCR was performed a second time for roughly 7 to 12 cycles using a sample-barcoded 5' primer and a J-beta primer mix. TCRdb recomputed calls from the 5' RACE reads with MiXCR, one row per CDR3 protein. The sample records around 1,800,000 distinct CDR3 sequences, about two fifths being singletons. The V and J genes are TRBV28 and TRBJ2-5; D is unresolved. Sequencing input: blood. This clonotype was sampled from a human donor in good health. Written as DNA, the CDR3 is TGTGCCAGCAGTTTAAATGCTCAAGAGACCCAGTACTTC. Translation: CASSLNAQETQYF.